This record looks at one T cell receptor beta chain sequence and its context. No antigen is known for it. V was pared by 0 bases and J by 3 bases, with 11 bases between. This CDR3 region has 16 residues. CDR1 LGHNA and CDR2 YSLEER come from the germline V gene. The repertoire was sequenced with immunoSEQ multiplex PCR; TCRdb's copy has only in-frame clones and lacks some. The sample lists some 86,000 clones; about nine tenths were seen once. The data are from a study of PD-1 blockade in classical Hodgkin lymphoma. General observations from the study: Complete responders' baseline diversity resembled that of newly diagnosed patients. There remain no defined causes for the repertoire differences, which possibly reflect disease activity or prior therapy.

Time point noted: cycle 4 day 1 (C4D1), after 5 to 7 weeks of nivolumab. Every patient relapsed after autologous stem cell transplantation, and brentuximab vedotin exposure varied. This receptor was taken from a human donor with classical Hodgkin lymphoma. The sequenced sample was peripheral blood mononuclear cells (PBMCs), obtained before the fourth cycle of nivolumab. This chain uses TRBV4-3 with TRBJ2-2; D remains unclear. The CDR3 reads CASSQEWVADTGELFF. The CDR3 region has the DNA TGCGCCAGCAGCCAAGAGTGGGTCGCGGACACCGGGGAGCTGTTTTTT.